The present T cell receptor beta chain was sequenced within a study of T-cell reconstitution after alpha-beta-depleted transplantation in children. Unique molecular identifiers were incorporated when the TCRbeta library was constructed. TCRdb itself ran the PCR reads through MiXCR, one entry per CDR3 protein. This repertoire shows 180,000 or so distinct CDR3 sequences, 6.3% found once; its top ten account for 4.5% to 5.5%. This clonotype was counted at least ten times. Its cognate antigen is unknown. Whole-study findings and limits: Reportedly, roughly two months post-transplant, alpha-beta T cells arose from several hundred expanded graft clones. It was surviving recipient T cells and thymic progenitors that gave some patients high TCRbeta diversity at day 60.

Sequencing used PBMCs, obtained before TCRalphabeta/CD19-depleted stem cell transplant. The receptor comes from a girl in the first two years of life with combined immunodeficiency, due to receive a stem cell transplant.

CDR3 loop: CASSYSGLQETQYF. DNA for the CDR3: TGTGCCAGCAGTTACAGCGGGTTACAAGAGACCCAGTACTTC. This chain uses TRBV6-5 with TRBJ2-5; D possibly corresponds to TRBD2 (6 bases). There are 14 residues in the CDR3. Germline loops: CDR1 MNHEY, CDR2 SVGAGI. V was cut by 2 bases and J by 2 bases, with 9 bases left in between.